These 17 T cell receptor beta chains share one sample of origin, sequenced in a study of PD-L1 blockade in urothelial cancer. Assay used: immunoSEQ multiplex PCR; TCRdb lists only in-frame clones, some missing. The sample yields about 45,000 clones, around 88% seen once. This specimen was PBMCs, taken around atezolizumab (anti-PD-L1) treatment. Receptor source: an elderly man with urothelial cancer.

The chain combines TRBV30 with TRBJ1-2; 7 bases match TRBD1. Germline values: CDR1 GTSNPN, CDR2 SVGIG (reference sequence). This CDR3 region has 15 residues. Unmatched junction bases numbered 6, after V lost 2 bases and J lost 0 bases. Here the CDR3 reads CAWSLGTDTNYGYTF. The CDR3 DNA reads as TGTGCCTGGAGTCTAGGGACAGACACTAACTATGGCTACACCTTC.

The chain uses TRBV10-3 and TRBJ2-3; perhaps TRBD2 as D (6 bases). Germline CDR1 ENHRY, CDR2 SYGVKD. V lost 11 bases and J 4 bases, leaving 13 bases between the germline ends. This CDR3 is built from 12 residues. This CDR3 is CALGGSADTQYF. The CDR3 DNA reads TGTGCCCTAGGAGGGAGTGCAGATACGCAGTATTTT.

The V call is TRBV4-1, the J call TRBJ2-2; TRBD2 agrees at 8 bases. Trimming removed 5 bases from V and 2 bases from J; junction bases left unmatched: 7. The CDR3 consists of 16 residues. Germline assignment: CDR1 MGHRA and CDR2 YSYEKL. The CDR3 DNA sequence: TGCGCCAGCAGCTACCGAGCGGGAGCCAACACCGGGGAGCTGTTTTTT. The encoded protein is CASSYRAGANTGELFF.

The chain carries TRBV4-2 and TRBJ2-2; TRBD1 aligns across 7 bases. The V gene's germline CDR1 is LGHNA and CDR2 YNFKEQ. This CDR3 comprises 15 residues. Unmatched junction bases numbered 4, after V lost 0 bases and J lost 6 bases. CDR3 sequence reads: CASSQEFRGPGELFF. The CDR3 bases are TGTGCCAGCAGCCAAGAATTTAGGGGGCCCGGGGAGCTGTTTTTT.

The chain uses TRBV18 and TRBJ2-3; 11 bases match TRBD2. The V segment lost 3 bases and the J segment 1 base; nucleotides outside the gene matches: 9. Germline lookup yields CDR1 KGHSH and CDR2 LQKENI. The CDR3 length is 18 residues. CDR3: CASSPGPFSGRGTDTQYF. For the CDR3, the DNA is TGTGCCAGCTCACCGGGTCCCTTTAGCGGGAGGGGCACAGATACGCAGTATTTT.

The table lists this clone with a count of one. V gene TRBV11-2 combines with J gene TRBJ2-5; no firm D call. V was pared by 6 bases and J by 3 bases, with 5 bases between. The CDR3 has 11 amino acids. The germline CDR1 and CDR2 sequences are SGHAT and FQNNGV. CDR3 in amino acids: CASRGEETQYF. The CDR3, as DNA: TGTGCCAGCAGGGGCGAAGAGACCCAGTACTTC.

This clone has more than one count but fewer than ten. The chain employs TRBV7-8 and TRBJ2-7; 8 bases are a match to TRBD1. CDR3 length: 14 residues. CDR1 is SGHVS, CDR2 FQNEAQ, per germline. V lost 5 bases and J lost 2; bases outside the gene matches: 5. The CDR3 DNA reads TGTGCCAGCAGCGGACAGGGAAAACCCTACGAGCAGTACTTC. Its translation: CASSGQGKPYEQYF.

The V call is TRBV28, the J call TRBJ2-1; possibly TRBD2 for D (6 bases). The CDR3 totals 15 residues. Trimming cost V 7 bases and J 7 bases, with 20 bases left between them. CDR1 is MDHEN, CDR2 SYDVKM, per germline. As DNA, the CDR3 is TGTGCCAGCACCATGAGCCTTGCGGGAAAGAATGAGCAGTTCTTC. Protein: CASTMSLAGKNEQFF.

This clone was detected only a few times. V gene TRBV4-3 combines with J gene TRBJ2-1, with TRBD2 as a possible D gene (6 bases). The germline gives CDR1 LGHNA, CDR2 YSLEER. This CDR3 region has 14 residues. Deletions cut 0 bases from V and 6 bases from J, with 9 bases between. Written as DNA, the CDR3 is TGCGCCAGCAGCCAAGACCCTAGCGCCAATGAGCAGTTCTTC. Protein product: CASSQDPSANEQFF.

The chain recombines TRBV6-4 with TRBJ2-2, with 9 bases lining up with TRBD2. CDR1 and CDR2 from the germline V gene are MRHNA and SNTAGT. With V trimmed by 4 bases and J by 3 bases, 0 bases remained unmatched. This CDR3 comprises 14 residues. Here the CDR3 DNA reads TGTGCCAGCAGTGTAGCGGGAGACACCGGGGAGCTGTTTTTT. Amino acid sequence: CASSVAGDTGELFF.

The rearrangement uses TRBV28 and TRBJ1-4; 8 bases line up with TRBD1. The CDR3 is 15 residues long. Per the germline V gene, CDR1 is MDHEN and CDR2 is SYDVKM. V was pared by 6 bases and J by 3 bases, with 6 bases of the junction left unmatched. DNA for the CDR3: TGTGCCAGCAGGTATCAGGGGGCAGCTAATGAAAAACTGTTTTTT. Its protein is CASRYQGAANEKLFF.

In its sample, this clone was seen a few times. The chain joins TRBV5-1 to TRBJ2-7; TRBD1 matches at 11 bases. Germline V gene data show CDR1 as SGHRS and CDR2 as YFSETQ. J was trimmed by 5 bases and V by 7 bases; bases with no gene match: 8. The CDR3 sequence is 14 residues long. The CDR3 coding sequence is TGCGCCAGCGGATTGGGACAGGGGGTCCACGAGCAGTACTTC. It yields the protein CASGLGQGVHEQYF.

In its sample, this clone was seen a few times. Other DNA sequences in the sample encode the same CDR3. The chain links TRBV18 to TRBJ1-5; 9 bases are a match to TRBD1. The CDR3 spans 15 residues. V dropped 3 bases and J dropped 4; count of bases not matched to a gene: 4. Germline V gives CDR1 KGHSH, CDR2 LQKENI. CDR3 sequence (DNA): TGTGCCAGCTCACCCCCGGGACAGGGTAATCAGCCCCAGCATTTT. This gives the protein CASSPPGQGNQPQHF. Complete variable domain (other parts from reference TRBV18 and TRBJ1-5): NAGVMQNPRHLVRRRGQEARLRCSPMKGHSHVYWYRQLPEEGLKFMVYLQKENIIDESGMPKERFSAEFPKEGPSILRIQQVVRGDSAAYFCASSPPGQGNQPQHFGDGTRLSIL.

The CDR3 region has the DNA TGTGCCAGCAGTGAATCAGGGTACGGCTACACCTTC. The encoded protein is CASSESGYGYTF. V usage is TRBV6-1 and J usage is TRBJ1-2; a possible D gene is TRBD1 (5 bases). V was shortened by 2 bases and J by 8 bases, with 9 bases between the two germline ends. CDR3 length: 12 residues. Germline V CDR1 and CDR2: MNHNS, SASEGT.

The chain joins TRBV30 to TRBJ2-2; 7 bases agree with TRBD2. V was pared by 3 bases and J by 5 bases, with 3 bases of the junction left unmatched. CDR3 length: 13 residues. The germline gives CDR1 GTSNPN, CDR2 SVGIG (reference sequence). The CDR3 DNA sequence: TGTGCCTGGAGGATTAGCGGGACCGGGGAGCTGTTTTTT. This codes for CAWRISGTGELFF.

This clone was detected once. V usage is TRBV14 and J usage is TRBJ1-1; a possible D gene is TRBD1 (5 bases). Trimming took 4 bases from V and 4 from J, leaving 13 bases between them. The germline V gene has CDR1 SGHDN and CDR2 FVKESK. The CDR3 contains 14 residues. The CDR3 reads CASSRQGVGTEAFF. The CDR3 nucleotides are TGTGCCAGCAGCCGTCAGGGTGTAGGCACTGAAGCTTTCTTT.

The CDR3 spells CASSFRTGGRETQYF. CDR3 coding DNA: TGTGCCAGCAGCTTCCGGACAGGGGGGAGAGAGACCCAGTACTTC. The rearrangement links TRBV11-2 to TRBJ2-5; 10 positions match TRBD1. Trimming removed 3 bases from V and 4 bases from J; junction bases left unmatched: 5. This CDR3 has 15 residues. CDR1 and CDR2 from the germline V gene are SGHAT and FQNNGV. The full variable domain, its missing parts supplied by reference TRBV11-2 and TRBJ2-5, is EAGVAQSPRYKIIEKRQSVAFWCNPISGHATLYWYQQILGQGPKLLIQFQNNGVVDDSQLPKDRFSAERLKGVDSTLKIQPAKLEDSAVYLCASSFRTGGRETQYFGPGTRLLVL.